This record covers a single T cell receptor beta chain. It has no known antigen specificity. Base qualities are not at hand, and no much larger clone is one base apart. This sample is part of a study of blood T cell repertoires in COVID-19 (dated by TCRdb to between 2020 and 2021). Study-wide context: Samples from collaborators originated in the United States, Italy and Spain and spanned both the acute and convalescent phases of COVID-19. The prospective study material was composed of cDNA or gDNA derived from T cells, B-cell-depleted T cells, or PBMCs. Deeply sampled blood TCRbeta repertoires from subjects exposed to, actively infected with, or recovered from COVID-19 were included in the dataset. The repertoires were made available in a free public database intended to serve as a resource for research on the immune response to SARS-CoV-2. The samples were drawn from two sources: the first 160 participants of the ongoing ImmuneRACE study, and 1,000 to 1,500 subjects contributed by 6 global collaborators. The sample metadata nearly always contained a de-identified subject ID, COVID-19 status, age in years and sex. Where HLA class I and class II types were available, the types were taken from metadata supplied by the sample provider, not from assay-based typing.

What the study reported, not specific to this receptor: Clinical and demographic metadata were provided uncurated, with the amount varying by source and participant.

TCRbeta CDR3 regions were amplified from genomic DNA using the immunoSEQ Assay, a bias-controlled multiplex PCR. Regarding the original processing steps: Within the assay, amplification of reference gene primers was used to estimate how many nucleated cells each sample contained. To quantify the absolute abundance of each unique TCRbeta CDR3 rearrangement, sequence reads were collapsed and filtered. For each sample, productive Simpson clonality was calculated as the square root of Simpson's diversity index across productive rearrangements. TCRdb mirrors the immuneACCESS table, restricted to in-frame sequences. Some clones are absent from its copies; in checked studies, under half trace to an unresolved V gene, and the reason for the others is unknown. That table gives V, J and clone size, and the DNA gave D and trimming. This sample comprises about 160,000 clones, roughly 90% of them detected only once. Together, the top ten hold about 2.5% of the sample.

Collaborating institutions collected whole blood in K2EDTA tubes following their own protocols. For TCRbeta analysis, collaborator samples were shipped as frozen whole blood, as isolated PBMCs, or as DNA extracted from either sample type. For this chain, trimming is 8 bases at the V end and 2 bases at the J end, and the number of junction bases without a gene match is 8. The germline V gene supplies CDR1 SGHAT and CDR2 FQNNGV. Measured from the cysteine to the phenylalanine, the CDR3 is 14 residues long. CDR3 DNA only is kept here, 42 bases in frame from base 1. The source material was peripheral blood. This TCR was recovered from a man between 18 and 35 years old with acute or convalescent COVID-19. The chain is encoded by TRBV11-2 joined to TRBJ1-1; TRBD1 fits 7 bases in the junction. For the CDR3, the sequence is CASRKQGQNTEAFF. In nucleotide form, the sequence is TGTGCCAGCCGAAAACAGGGGCAAAACACTGAAGCTTTCTTT.